This paragraph covers one T cell receptor beta chain sequence. The target antigen is unknown. Intraepithelial and lamina propria lymphocytes were freed from processed graft tissue. The data were obtained in a study of graft-versus-host responses after intestinal transplantation. Whole-study context: Multivisceral, liver-intestinal, or isolated intestinal grafts were transplanted into recipients. Anti-thymocyte globulin induction, then tacrolimus and steroids for 3 to 4 years, went to all recipients.

Study observations and caveats: Individuals who had graft-donor T cell macrochimerism had allografts that showed high graft-versus-host to host-versus-graft clonal ratios. The authors found GvH clones in recipient marrow, some appearing first in ileum or blood.

The germline gives CDR1 SGHVS, CDR2 FQNEAQ. This CDR3 spans 13 amino acids. The V gene lost 0 bases and the J gene lost 2 bases, with 5 bases spanning the gap. Using immunoSEQ multiplex PCR, the repertoire was profiled, and TCRdb retains in-frame clones only, with some absent. This sample carries about 15,000 clones, approximately 59% of them seen once, and the ten largest clones take roughly 13%. The rearrangement links TRBV7-8 to TRBJ2-7; D not resolved. This TCR was recovered from a human patient who received an intestinal transplant, so some T cells may come from the graft donor. The sample in question was ileum tissue, obtained 524 days after transplant. CDR3 DNA sequence: TGTGCCAGCAGCTTAGCGACAACCTACGAGCAGTACTTC. Its protein product is CASSLATTYEQYF.